The clone carrying this T cell receptor (beta chain) came up once. Here immunoSEQ multiplex PCR was the method, and the copy in TCRdb shows in-frame clones only, minus some. The sample comprises roughly 75,000 clones, over 85% of which are singletons, and about 1.5% rests with the top ten. After removal of 3 bases from V and 6 bases from J, the junction contained 6 bases not matched to a gene. The CDR3 contains 13 residues. CDR1 and CDR2 from the germline V gene are SGDLS and YYNGEE. The data derive from a study of cytomegalovirus exposure and HLA in healthy donors. The sequencing input was PBMCs. The chain couples TRBV9 to TRBJ2-7, with TRBD1 matching over 7 bases. The receptor comes from a man aged 18 to 30 in good health and CMV-seropositive. CDR3 loop: CASSETGTSEQYF. For the CDR3, the DNA is TGTGCCAGCAGCGAGACAGGGACCTCCGAGCAGTACTTC.